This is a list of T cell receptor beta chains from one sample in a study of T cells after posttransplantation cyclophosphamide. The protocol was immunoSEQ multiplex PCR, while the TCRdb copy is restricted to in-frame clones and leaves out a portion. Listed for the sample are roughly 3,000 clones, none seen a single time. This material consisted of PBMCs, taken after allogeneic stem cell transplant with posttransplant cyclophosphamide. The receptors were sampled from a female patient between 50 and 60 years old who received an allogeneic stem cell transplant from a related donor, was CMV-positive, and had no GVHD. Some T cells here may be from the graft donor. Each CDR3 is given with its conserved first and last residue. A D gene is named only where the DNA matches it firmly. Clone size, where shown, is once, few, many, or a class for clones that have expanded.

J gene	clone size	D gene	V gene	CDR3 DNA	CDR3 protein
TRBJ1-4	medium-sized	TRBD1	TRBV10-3	TGTGCCATCAGCGGGACAGGTGATAATGAAAAACTGTTTTTT	CAISGTGDNEKLFF
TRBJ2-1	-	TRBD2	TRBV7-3	TGTGCCAGCAGCCCAATTAGCGGGAGTCCCAGGAATGAGCAGTTCTTC	CASSPISGSPRNEQFF
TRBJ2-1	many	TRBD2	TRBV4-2	TGTGCCAGCAGCCACCCACTAGCGGGGAATGAGCAGTTCTTC	CASSHPLAGNEQFF
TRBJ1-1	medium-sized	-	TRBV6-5	TGTGCCAGCAGGCCCGGGACAATGAACACTGAAGCTTTCTTT	CASRPGTMNTEAFF
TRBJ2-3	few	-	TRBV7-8	TGTGCCAGCAGCTTATTGGCGGGACAAGACACAGATACGCAGTATTTT	CASSLLAGQDTDTQYF
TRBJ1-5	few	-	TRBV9	TGTGCCAGCGGCGCGACACCGTATAGCAATCAGCCCCAGCATTTT	CASGATPYSNQPQHF
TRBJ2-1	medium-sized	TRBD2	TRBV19	TGTGCCAGTAGTTCCGTAGCGACTAGCAGCCACAATGAGCAGTTCTTC	CASSSVATSSHNEQFF
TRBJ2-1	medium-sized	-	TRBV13	TGTGCCAGCAGCTTACTGGGACTTCAGGCTCACAATGAGCAGTTCTTC	CASSLLGLQAHNEQFF
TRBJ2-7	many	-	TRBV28	TGTGCCAGCAGTAGGGGGGGCGGGGGAGACCACGAGCAGTACTTC	CASSRGGGGDHEQYF
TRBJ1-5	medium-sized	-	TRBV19	TGTGCCAGTAGTATGGGGGGGAATCAGCCCCAGCATTTT	CASSMGGNQPQHF
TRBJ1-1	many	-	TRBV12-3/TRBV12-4	TGTGCCAGCAGTTTGGGGGGGAAGACAGTCTCCCTTGAAGCTTTCTTT	CASSLGGKTVSLEAFF
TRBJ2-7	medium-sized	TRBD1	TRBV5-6	TGTGCCAGCAGCGTAATACCGGGACAGGGTTACGAGCAGTACTTC	CASSVIPGQGYEQYF
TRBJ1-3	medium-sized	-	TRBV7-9	TGTGCCAGCAGCCGAGACAAGTATAGTGACACCATATATTTT	CASSRDKYSDTIYF
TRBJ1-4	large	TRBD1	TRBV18	TGTGCCAGCTCACCTCAGAGCTCGCTGGACAGGGGTGAACGGTCTGAAAAACTGTTTTTT	CASSPQSSLDRGERSEKLFF
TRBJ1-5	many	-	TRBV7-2	TGTGCCAGCAGCTTAGAACAGTTTAGCAATCAGCCCCAGCATTTT	CASSLEQFSNQPQHF
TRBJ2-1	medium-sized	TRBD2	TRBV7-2	TGTGCCAGCAGTGCCCGGGGAGGGCCAGCGCTTCGGCAGTTCTTC	CASSARGGPALRQFF
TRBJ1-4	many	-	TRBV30	TGTGCCTGGAGCGGACAGAGCAATCCACGGAATGAAAAACTGTTTTTT	CAWSGQSNPRNEKLFF
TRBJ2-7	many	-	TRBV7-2	TGTGCCAGCAGCTTACCACTAGACGGAGGCTACGAGCAGTACTTC	CASSLPLDGGYEQYF
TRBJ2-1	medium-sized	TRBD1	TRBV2	TGTGCCAGCCACAACCCTCCGGGACAGGGGAGTGGTGAGCAGTTCTTC	CASHNPPGQGSGEQFF
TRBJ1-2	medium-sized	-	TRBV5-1	TGCGCCAGCCGCCCAGGCTCTAACTATGGCTACACCTTC	CASRPGSNYGYTF
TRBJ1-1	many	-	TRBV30	TGTGCCTGGAGTTGGGGGGACTGGCGGAACACTGAAGCTTTCTTT	CAWSWGDWRNTEAFF
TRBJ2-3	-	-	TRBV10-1	TGCGCCAGCGGGGCGAGCACAGATACGCAGTATTTT	CASGASTDTQYF
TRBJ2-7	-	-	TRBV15	TGTGCCACCAGCAGACCGGGCTCGGCGGGGCAGTACGAGCAGTACTTC	CATSRPGSAGQYEQYF
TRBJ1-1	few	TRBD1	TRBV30	TGTGCCTACTCCGCCGGGACAGGGGGTACGACCACTGAAGCTTTCTTT	CAYSAGTGGTTTEAFF
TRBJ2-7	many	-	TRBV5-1	TGCGCCAGCAGCTTGGGAGGCTACGAGCAGTACTTC	CASSLGGYEQYF
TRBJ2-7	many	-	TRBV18	TGTGCCAGCTCACCCGACAGAGACTACGAGCAGTACTTC	CASSPDRDYEQYF
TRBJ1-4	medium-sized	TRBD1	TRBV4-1	TGCGCCAGCAGCCACGGAGCAGGGGGCGCGGCAACTAATGAAAAACTGTTTTTT	CASSHGAGGAATNEKLFF
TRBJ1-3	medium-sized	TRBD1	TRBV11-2	TGTGCCAGCAGCTGGGGGACAGGAGGAAACACCATATATTTT	CASSWGTGGNTIYF
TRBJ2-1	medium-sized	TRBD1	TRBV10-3	TGTGCCACACTCCGGGACAGGGAAGGGTACAATGAGCAGTTCTTC	CATLRDREGYNEQFF
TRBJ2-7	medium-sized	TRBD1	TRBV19	TGTGCCAGTAGTGTACGACAGGGGTACTACGAGCAGTACTTC	CASSVRQGYYEQYF
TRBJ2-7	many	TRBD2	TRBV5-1	TGCGCCAGCAGCTTCGGGGCTAGCGGGGCTGCAAGTAATAAGCAGTACTTC	CASSFGASGAASNKQYF
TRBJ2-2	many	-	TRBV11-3	TGTGCCAGCACCACAACCCCGGGGACCGGGGAGCTGTTTTTT	CASTTTPGTGELFF
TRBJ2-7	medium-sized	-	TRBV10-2	TGCGCCAGCAGTGATGAGGGGCCGCGTTACGAGCAGTACTTC	CASSDEGPRYEQYF
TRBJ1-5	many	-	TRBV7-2	TGTGCCAGCAGCCCACTCGGGGGACGAACTAGAAATCAGCCCCAGCATTTT	CASSPLGGRTRNQPQHF
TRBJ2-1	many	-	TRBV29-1	TGCAGCGTTGAACGGCAGAGGGTGAACAATGAGCAGTTCTTC	CSVERQRVNNEQFF
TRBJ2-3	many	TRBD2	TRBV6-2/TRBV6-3	TGTGCCAGCAGTGTTAGCGGGAACCCAGATACGCAGTATTTT	CASSVSGNPDTQYF
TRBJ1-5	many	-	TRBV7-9	TGTGCCAGCAGCACTACGGACAGTCTACATAGCGATCAGCCCCAGCATTTT	CASSTTDSLHSDQPQHF
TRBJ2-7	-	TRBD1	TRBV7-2	TGTGCCAGCAGCGAGCAGGGGGCCCATACCTACGAGCAGTACTTC	CASSEQGAHTYEQYF
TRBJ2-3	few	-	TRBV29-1	TGCAGCGTTGAAGACCCCCCGCAGGGTGGCACAGATACGCAGTATTTT	CSVEDPPQGGTDTQYF
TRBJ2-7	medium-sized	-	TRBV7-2	TGTGCCAGCAGCTTAGGTCCTTCCTACGAGCAGTACTTC	CASSLGPSYEQYF
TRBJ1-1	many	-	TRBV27	TGTGCCAGCAGTTTAAGAGCGGGCACTGAAGCTTTCTTT	CASSLRAGTEAFF
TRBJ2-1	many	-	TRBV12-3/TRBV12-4	TGTGCCAGTCAGGGGTTCGACAATGAGCAGTTCTTC	CASQGFDNEQFF
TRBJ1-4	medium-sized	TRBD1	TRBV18	TGTGCCAGCTCACCACCGCAGGGGGTATATGAAAAACTGTTTTTT	CASSPPQGVYEKLFF
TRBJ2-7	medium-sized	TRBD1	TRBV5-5	TGTGCCAGCAGCCAAGGCCTCTCCCGGACAGGGCCCCGTACCTACGAGCAGTACTTC	CASSQGLSRTGPRTYEQYF
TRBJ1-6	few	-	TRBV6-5	TGTGCCAGCAAGTCCCGGGTCTATAATTCACCCCTCCACTTT	CASKSRVYNSPLHF
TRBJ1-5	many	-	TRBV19	TGTGCCAGTACCCGGGGGTTAGGGAATCAGCCCCAGCATTTT	CASTRGLGNQPQHF